A single sample gave rise to the 11 T cell receptor beta chains below, sequenced in a study of shared clonotypes between healthy human individuals (dated by TCRdb to between 2020 and 2021). The library was made by the immunoSEQ multiplex PCR assay. What TCRdb holds here is the immuneACCESS table cut down to in-frame rearrangements. Part of the clones is not present; checked against another copy, under half of the missing clones reflect an unresolved V gene, and the others are unexplained. Present in this sample are approximately 1.9 million clones, just under 95% of which were seen just once. About 1.6% of the sample is held by the ten biggest clonotypes. CD8 naive samples were obtained by positive selection for CCR7 among CD45RO-negative cells, yielding a CD45RA+CCR7+ population from which TemRA cells were excluded. Sequencing was done on a sample of naive CD8+ T cells from PBMCs. This specimen's cell subset or site label, per the study, means: CD45RA+CCR7+. Receptor source: a man between 18 and 29 years old in good health. Some clones in this sample may be carry-over from other donors' samples.

V is TRBV28 and J is TRBJ1-2; 10 bases are shared with TRBD1. CDR1 MDHEN and CDR2 SYDVKM come from the germline V gene. The V segment lost 6 bases and the J segment 7 bases; nucleotides outside the gene matches: 14. CDR3 length: 16 amino acids. The CDR3 region has the DNA TGTGCCAGCAGGGTAACGACAGGGGGCGCGTTTGGTGGCTACACCTTC. Translated, it gives CASRVTTGGAFGGYTF.

This clone was seen a handful of times. The identical CDR3 is also encoded by other nucleotide sequences in the sample. The chain recombines TRBV9 with TRBJ1-5; D might be TRBD1 (5 bases). V lost 3 bases and J 2 bases, leaving 6 bases between the germline ends. The CDR3 length is 13 residues. The germline CDR1 and CDR2 sequences are SGDLS and YYNGEE. The chain's CDR3 is CASSEGGNQPQHF. The CDR3 DNA follows: TGTGCCAGCAGCGAAGGGGGCAATCAGCCCCAGCATTTT.

The V gene is TRBV27, the J gene TRBJ1-1, with D uncertain. The germline V gene encodes CDR1 MNHEY and CDR2 SMNVEV (reference sequence). Deletions cut 3 bases from V and 0 bases from J, with 11 bases between. The CDR3 is made up of 15 amino acids. The chain's CDR3 is CASSLIPTVNTEAFF. The DNA for the CDR3 is TGTGCCAGCAGTTTGATCCCTACAGTGAACACTGAAGCTTTCTTT.

The chain uses TRBV6-1 and TRBJ2-1; D remains ambiguous. Germline V lookup: CDR1 MNHNS, CDR2 SASEGT. This CDR3 has 13 residues. V was trimmed by 8 bases and J by 0 bases, leaving 8 bases between them. The CDR3 region has the DNA TGTGCCAGCCTTCCGGGCTCCTACAATGAGCAGTTCTTC. This gives the protein CASLPGSYNEQFF.

The chain has TRBV5-6 and TRBJ2-1; D not certain. Trimming took off 2 bases at V and 6 bases at J, with 15 bases between the two ends. There are 15 residues in the CDR3. Germline values: CDR1 SGHDT, CDR2 YYEEEE. The CDR3: CASSFLTMNANEQFF. As DNA, the CDR3 is TGTGCCAGCAGCTTCCTAACTATGAATGCCAATGAGCAGTTCTTC.

The V gene is TRBV9, the J gene TRBJ2-1; D not certain. There are 12 residues in the CDR3. The V end lost 3 bases, the J end lost 6 bases, and 7 bases lay between the germline ends. In germline, CDR1 is SGDLS, CDR2 YYNGEE. The CDR3 DNA reads TGTGCCAGCAGCGCTCAGTTCAATGAGCAGTTCTTC. Amino acid sequence: CASSAQFNEQFF.

The chain combines TRBV4-1 with TRBJ2-2, with D perhaps given as TRBD1 or TRBD2 (5 bases each). Trimming cost V 0 bases and J 4 bases, with 12 bases left between them. CDR3 length: 16 residues. Germline V CDR1 and CDR2: MGHRA, YSYEKL. This chain's CDR3 is CASSQDRGGPTGELFF. CDR3 DNA: TGCGCCAGCAGCCAAGATCGGGGCGGCCCCACCGGGGAGCTGTTTTTT.

V is TRBV9 and J is TRBJ2-1, with 7 bases matching TRBD2. After removal of 1 base from V and 9 bases from J, the junction contained 4 bases not matched to a gene. Germline V CDR1 and CDR2: SGDLS, YYNGEE. CDR3 length: 13 amino acids. This CDR3 is CASSVSGTGEQFF. CDR3 DNA: TGTGCCAGCAGCGTAAGCGGGACGGGTGAGCAGTTCTTC. Combining the CDR3 with reference TRBV9 and TRBJ2-1 gives the whole variable domain DSGVTQTPKHLITATGQRVTLRCSPRSGDLSVYWYQQSLDQGLQFLIQYYNGEERAKGNILERFSAQQFPDLHSELNLSSLELGDSALYFCASSVSGTGEQFFGPGTRLTVL.

This clone was detected a few times. Within the sample, other DNA sequences also encode this same CDR3. This chain uses TRBV6-5 with TRBJ1-2; TRBD1 is a possible D gene (6 bases). This CDR3 region has 12 residues. Germline V lookup: CDR1 MNHEY, CDR2 SVGAGI. The ends were cut back, 5 bases at V and 4 bases at J, with 8 bases in the middle. CDR3 DNA: TGTGCCAGCAGTCAGGACAGCTATGGCTACACCTTC. Encoded protein: CASSQDSYGYTF.

The chain couples TRBV4-3 to TRBJ2-1, with 9 bases fitting TRBD2. The CDR3 is 16 amino acids. Germline assignment: CDR1 LGHNA and CDR2 YSLEER. Losses at the gene ends were 0 bases for V and 3 bases for J; bases not matched to a gene: 3. The CDR3 bases are TGCGCCAGCAGCCAAGATACTAGCGGGTTCTACAATGAGCAGTTCTTC. It yields the protein CASSQDTSGFYNEQFF.

The table lists this clone with a count of one. This chain links TRBV28 with TRBJ1-4; 10 bases are a match to TRBD1. The CDR3 spans 12 residues. The germline V gene has CDR1 MDHEN and CDR2 SYDVKM. The J segment lost 7 bases and the V segment lost 8 bases, leaving 1 base of the junction unmatched. The DNA for the CDR3 is TGTGCCAGCGGGGACAGGGGTGAAAAACTGTTTTTT. This sequence encodes CASGDRGEKLFF.